The clone carrying this T cell receptor (beta chain) has a handful of counts. The target antigen is unknown. Germline CDR1 reads SGHTA; CDR2 reads FQGTGA. The CDR3 consists of 15 residues. J lost 1 base, V lost 6 bases, and 1 base had no gene match. Relapse was seen in all patients after autologous stem cell transplantation, and brentuximab vedotin exposure was variable. Classifying best responses yielded complete response, partial response or progressive disease. The source of the sample is a study of PD-1 blockade in classical Hodgkin lymphoma. Study results and caveats: When set against healthy donors, newly diagnosed patients were reported to show lower baseline TCR diversity.

Data came from immunoSEQ multiplex PCR; TCRdb stores just in-frame clones and leaves some out. Altogether about 50,000 clones are present, around two thirds being singletons, with the ten largest covering approximately 15%. Sequences were derived from peripheral blood mononuclear cells (PBMCs), sampled before the second cycle of nivolumab. The chain is built from TRBV7-3 and TRBJ2-2; 11 nucleotides agree with TRBD2. This receptor was identified in a human donor with classical Hodgkin lymphoma. DNA of the CDR3: TGTGCCAGCAGAGGGACTAGCGGGAACACCGGGGAGCTGTTTTTT. Amino acids: CASRGTSGNTGELFF.